The entry below describes one TCR beta chain. Its antigen is still unknown. These data originate in a study of cytomegalovirus exposure and HLA in healthy donors. The overall study: The approximately 670 first-cohort repertoires and the 120 or so validation repertoires shared the same platform, a later analysis reported. Findings and limits, study-wide: Through in vitro validation, three CMV-associated chains were shown to be specific for CMV antigens. Rare TCR sequences dominated, though some public TCRs recurred in many donors.

The method was immunoSEQ multiplex PCR; TCRdb's version includes in-frame clones alone and lacks a portion of them. The table includes 120,000 to 150,000 clones, approximately 88% detected once. The specimen sequenced was PBMCs. This sequence was found in a woman in her late teens or twenties in good health and CMV-seropositive.

CDR3 sequence: CASRQGYEQYF. DNA of the CDR3: TGTGCCAGCAGACAGGGTTACGAGCAGTACTTC. The rearrangement links TRBV6-1 to TRBJ2-7; D perhaps matches TRBD1 (6 bases). V was cut by 6 bases and J by 4 bases, with 7 bases left in between. The germline V gene encodes CDR1 MNHNS and CDR2 SASEGT. CDR3 length equals 11 residues.